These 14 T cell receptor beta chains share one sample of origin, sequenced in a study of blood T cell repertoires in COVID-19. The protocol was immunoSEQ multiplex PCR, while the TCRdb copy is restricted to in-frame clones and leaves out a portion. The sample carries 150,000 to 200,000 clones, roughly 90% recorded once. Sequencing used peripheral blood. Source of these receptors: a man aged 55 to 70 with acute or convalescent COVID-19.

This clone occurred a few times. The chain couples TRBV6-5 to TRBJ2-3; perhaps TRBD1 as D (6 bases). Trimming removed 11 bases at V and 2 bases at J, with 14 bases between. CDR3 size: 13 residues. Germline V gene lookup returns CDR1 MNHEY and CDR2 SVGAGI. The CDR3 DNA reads TGTGCCCTGCAGGGGTCAAACACAGATACGCAGTATTTT. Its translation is CALQGSNTDTQYF.

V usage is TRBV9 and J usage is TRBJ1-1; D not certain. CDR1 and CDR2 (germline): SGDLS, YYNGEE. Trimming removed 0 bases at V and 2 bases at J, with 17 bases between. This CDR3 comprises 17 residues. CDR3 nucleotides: TGTGCCAGCAGCGTAGGAGGTTCCCATATCTTAAACACTGAAGCTTTCTTT. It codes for CASSVGGSHILNTEAFF.

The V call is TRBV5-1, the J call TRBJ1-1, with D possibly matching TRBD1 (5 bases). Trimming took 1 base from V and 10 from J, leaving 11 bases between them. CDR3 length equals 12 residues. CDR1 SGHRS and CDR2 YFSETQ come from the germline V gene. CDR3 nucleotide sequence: TGCGCCAGCAGCTTGACAGGAGTGGGAGCTTTCTTT. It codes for CASSLTGVGAFF.

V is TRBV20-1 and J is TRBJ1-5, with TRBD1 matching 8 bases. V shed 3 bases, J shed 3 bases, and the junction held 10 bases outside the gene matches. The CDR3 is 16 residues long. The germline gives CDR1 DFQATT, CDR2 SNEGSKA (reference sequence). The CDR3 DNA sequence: TGCAGTGCTAGTCGTCAAAACAGGGGGTCCAATCAGCCCCAGCATTTT. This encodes CSASRQNRGSNQPQHF.

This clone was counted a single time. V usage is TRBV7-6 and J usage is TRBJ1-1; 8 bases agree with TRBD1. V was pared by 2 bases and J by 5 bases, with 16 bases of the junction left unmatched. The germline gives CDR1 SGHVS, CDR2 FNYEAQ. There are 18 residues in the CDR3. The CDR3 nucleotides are TGTGCCAGCAGCTTATCCCCCCCAACAGGGGGATTGGGAACTGAAGCTTTCTTT. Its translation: CASSLSPPTGGLGTEAFF.

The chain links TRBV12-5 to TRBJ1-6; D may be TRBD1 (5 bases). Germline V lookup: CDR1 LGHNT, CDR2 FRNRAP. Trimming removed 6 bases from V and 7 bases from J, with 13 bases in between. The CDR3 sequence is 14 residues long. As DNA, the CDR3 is TGTGCTAGTGGCGGAGACAGCCCCAATTCACCCCTCCACTTT. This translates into CASGGDSPNSPLHF.

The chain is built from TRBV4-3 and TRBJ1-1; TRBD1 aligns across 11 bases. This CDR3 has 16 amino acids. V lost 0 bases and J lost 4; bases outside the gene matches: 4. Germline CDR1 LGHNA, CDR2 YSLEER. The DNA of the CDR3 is TGCGCCAGCAGCCAAGATCGGGGGACAGGGGGCACTGAAGCTTTCTTT. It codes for CASSQDRGTGGTEAFF.

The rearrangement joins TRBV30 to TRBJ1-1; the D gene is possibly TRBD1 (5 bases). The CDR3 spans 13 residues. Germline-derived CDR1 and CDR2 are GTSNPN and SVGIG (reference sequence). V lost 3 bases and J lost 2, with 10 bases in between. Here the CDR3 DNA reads TGTGCCTGGAGGTTTGGGGCCAACACTGAAGCTTTCTTT. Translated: CAWRFGANTEAFF.

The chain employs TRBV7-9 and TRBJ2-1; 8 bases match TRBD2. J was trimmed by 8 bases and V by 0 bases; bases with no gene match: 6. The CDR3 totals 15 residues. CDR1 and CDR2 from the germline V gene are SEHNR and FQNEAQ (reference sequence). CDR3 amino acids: CASSLAGLGFDEQFF. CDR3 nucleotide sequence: TGTGCCAGCAGCTTAGCGGGACTAGGGTTCGATGAGCAGTTCTTC.

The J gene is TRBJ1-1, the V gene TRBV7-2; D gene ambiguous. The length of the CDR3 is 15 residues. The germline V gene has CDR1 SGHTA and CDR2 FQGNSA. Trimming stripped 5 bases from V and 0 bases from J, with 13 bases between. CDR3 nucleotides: TGTGCCAGCAGCACGAGGACGGGAATGAACACTGAAGCTTTCTTT. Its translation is CASSTRTGMNTEAFF.

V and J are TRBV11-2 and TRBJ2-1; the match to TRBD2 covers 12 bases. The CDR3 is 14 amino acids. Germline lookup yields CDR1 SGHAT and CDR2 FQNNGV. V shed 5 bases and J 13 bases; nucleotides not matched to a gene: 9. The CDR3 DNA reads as TGTGCCAGCAGCCAGGGACTAGCGGGCGCTCTACAGTTCTTC. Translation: CASSQGLAGALQFF.

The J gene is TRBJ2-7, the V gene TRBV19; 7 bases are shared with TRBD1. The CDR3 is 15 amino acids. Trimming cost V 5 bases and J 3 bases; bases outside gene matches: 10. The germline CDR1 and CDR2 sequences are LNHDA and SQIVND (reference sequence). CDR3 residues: CASSGAATGFYEQYF. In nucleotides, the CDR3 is TGTGCCAGTAGTGGAGCTGCGACAGGGTTCTACGAGCAGTACTTC. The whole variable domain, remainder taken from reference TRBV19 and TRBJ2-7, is DGGITQSPKYLFRKEGQNVTLSCEQNLNHDAMYWYRQDPGQGLRLIYYSQIVNDFQKGDIAEGYSVSREKKESFPLTVTSAQKNPTAFYLCASSGAATGFYEQYFGPGTRLTVT.

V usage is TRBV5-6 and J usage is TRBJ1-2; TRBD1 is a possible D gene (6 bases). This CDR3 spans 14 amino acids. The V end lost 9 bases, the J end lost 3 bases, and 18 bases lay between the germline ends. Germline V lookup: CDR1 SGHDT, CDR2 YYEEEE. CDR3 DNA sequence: TGTGCCACCATCAAGAGGACAGCCTACTATGGCTACACCTTC. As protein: CATIKRTAYYGYTF.

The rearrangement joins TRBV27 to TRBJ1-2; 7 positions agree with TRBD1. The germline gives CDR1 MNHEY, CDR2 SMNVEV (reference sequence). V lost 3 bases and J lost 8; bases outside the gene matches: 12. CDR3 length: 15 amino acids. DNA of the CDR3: TGTGCCAGCAGTTTCGGAGGGGGCAGCGGAGCGGGCTACACCTTC. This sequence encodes CASSFGGGSGAGYTF.